The 30 T cell receptor beta chains reported below all come from one sample, sequenced in a study of identical twins. From the 5' RACE reads, TCRdb called clonotypes with MiXCR, one entry per CDR3 protein. The table lists hundreds of thousands of distinct CDR3 sequences, about 7% of them singletons. These data were also filed under a second study, of yellow fever vaccine responses in identical twins.

Sequencing was performed on memory (CD45RO+) T cells sorted from blood. The receptors stem from a woman aged 18-29 years in good health.

J is TRBJ2-5 and V is TRBV20-1; the D gene is possibly TRBD2 (6 bases). Trimming removed 0 bases from V and 2 bases from J, with 10 bases in between. CDR3 length equals 14 residues. Germline V CDR1 and CDR2: DFQATT, SNEGSKA (reference sequence). The DNA for the CDR3 is TGCAGTGCTAGAGATGGAGGGCGGCAAGAGACCCAGTACTTC. This translates into CSARDGGRQETQYF.

This clonotype turned up a few times. The chain carries TRBV5-1 and TRBJ2-2, with TRBD2 identical over 8 bases. V trimming: 0 bases; J trimming: 4 bases; junction bases outside the gene matches: 5. From germline, CDR1 is SGHRS and CDR2 YFSETQ. This CDR3 region has 16 residues. The DNA for the CDR3 is TGCGCCAGCAGCTTGGTTACTAGCGGAGGCACCGGGGAGCTGTTTTTT. Translation gives CASSLVTSGGTGELFF.

The chain is built from TRBV3-1 and TRBJ2-4; D is unresolved. V shed 7 bases and J shed 1 base, with 8 bases lying between them. CDR1 is LGHDT and CDR2 is YNNKEL in the germline V gene (reference sequence). This CDR3 is 13 amino acids long. The CDR3 sequence is CASMDRAKNIQYF. The CDR3 nucleotides read TGTGCCAGCATGGATAGGGCCAAAAACATTCAGTACTTC. The full variable domain, completed using reference TRBV3-1 and TRBJ2-4, is DTAVSQTPKYLVTQMGNDKSIKCEQNLGHDTMYWYKQDSKKFLKIMFSYNNKELIINETVPNRFSPKSPDKAHLNLHINSLELGDSAVYFCASMDRAKNIQYFGAGTRLSVL.

This clonotype has a count of ten or more. The CDR3 loop is CASSSQETNSPLHF. The DNA of the CDR3 is TGTGCCAGCAGTTCACAGGAAACAAATTCACCCCTCCACTTT. The chain employs TRBV12-3 or TRBV12-4 and TRBJ1-6; a possible D gene is TRBD1 (5 bases). This CDR3 spans 14 amino acids. V dropped 4 bases and J dropped 7 bases, with 11 bases sitting between them.

The CDR3 sequence: CASSDGTRGTDTQYF. The CDR3 nucleotides read TGCGCCAGCAGCGACGGGACTCGCGGCACAGATACGCAGTATTTT. The chain has TRBV5-1 and TRBJ2-3; D is perhaps TRBD2 (6 bases). The germline V and J ends were trimmed by 4 bases and 1 base, with 13 bases remaining between them. The germline CDR1 and CDR2 sequences are SGHRS and YFSETQ. This CDR3 is built from 15 residues.

This clonotype was seen ten or more times. The gene calls are TRBV6-5 and TRBJ1-1; weak D call: TRBD1 (6 bases). The CDR3 covers 13 residues. Germline V gene data show CDR1 as MNHEY and CDR2 as SVGAGI. The V end lost 6 bases, the J end lost 7 bases, and 15 bases lay between the germline ends. DNA for the CDR3: TGTGCCAGCAGGATACCCGGGACACTTGAAGCTTTCTTT. Its translation: CASRIPGTLEAFF.

This clonotype showed up just a few times. The rearrangement joins TRBV10-3 to TRBJ2-1; a possible D gene is TRBD1 (6 bases). V was trimmed by 7 bases and J by 5 bases, leaving 15 bases between them. The germline CDR1 and CDR2 sequences are ENHRY and SYGVKD. CDR3 length equals 14 residues. The CDR3 spells CAITKDRDNNEQFF. In nucleotides, the CDR3 is TGTGCCATCACTAAGGACCGGGACAACAATGAGCAGTTCTTC.

This clonotype was recorded at least ten times. The genes are TRBV3-1 and TRBJ1-1; TRBD1 matches 8 bases. V was clipped by 3 bases and J by 4 bases; unmatched bases: 7. The germline V gene encodes CDR1 LGHDT and CDR2 YNNKEL (reference sequence). The CDR3 covers 15 residues. The CDR3 spells CASSHRGLRGTEAFF. The CDR3 DNA follows: TGTGCCAGCAGCCACAGGGGGCTGAGGGGCACTGAAGCTTTCTTT.

The table lists this clonotype with many counts. This chain connects TRBV5-1 to TRBJ2-2; 8 bases fit TRBD1. The CDR3 extends over 14 amino acids. J was trimmed by 5 bases and V by 1 base; bases with no gene match: 1. The germline V gene has CDR1 SGHRS and CDR2 YFSETQ. The CDR3 region is CASSLTGGTGELFF. The CDR3, as DNA: TGCGCCAGCAGCTTGACAGGGGGAACCGGGGAGCTGTTTTTT.

This clonotype occurred a few times. The V gene is TRBV12-3 or TRBV12-4, the J gene TRBJ1-2; D is uncertain. The CDR3 loop spans 15 amino acids. The V and J ends lost 1 base and 5 bases respectively, with 14 bases between them. The CDR3 is CASSLVEIGSYGYTF. CDR3 DNA: TGTGCCAGCAGTTTAGTGGAAATAGGGAGTTATGGCTACACCTTC.

This clonotype was seen at least ten times. The chain joins TRBV28 to TRBJ1-2; possibly TRBD1 for D (5 bases). Germline V lookup: CDR1 MDHEN, CDR2 SYDVKM. This CDR3 contains 15 residues. The V and J ends lost 2 bases and 2 bases respectively, with 12 bases between them. CDR3 DNA: TGTGCCAGCAGTTTAGCAGGGCCTGAGAACTATGGCTACACCTTC. This sequence encodes CASSLAGPENYGYTF.

This clonotype was counted ten times or more. The chain has TRBV5-1 and TRBJ2-1; D gene uncertain. Germline V gene sequence: CDR1 SGHRS, CDR2 YFSETQ. V shed 4 bases and J shed 3 bases, with 5 bases lying between them. This CDR3 contains 12 residues. This chain's CDR3 is CASSDNYNEQFF. As DNA, the CDR3 is TGCGCCAGCAGCGACAACTACAATGAGCAGTTCTTC.

This clonotype has a handful of counts. J is TRBJ2-2 and V is TRBV6-2 or TRBV6-3; D possibly corresponds to TRBD2 (6 bases). CDR1 is MNHEY and CDR2 is SVGEGT in the germline V gene. V gave up 8 bases and J gave up 3 bases, with 13 bases separating them. CDR3 length equals 14 residues. The CDR3 is CASRTGGDTGELFF. CDR3 bases: TGTGCCAGCCGCACCGGCGGGGACACCGGGGAGCTGTTTTTT.

This sequence joins TRBV2 and TRBJ2-2, with 7 bases that match TRBD1. Germline loops: CDR1 SNHLY, CDR2 FYNNEI. Unmatched junction bases numbered 1, after V lost 8 bases and J lost 1 base. This CDR3 has 13 residues. CDR3 DNA sequence: TGTGCCAGCTGGACAGGGAACACCGGGGAGCTGTTTTTT. Translated, it gives CASWTGNTGELFF.

A few counts support this clonotype. This sequence joins TRBV27 and TRBJ2-2, with D maybe TRBD2 (5 bases). Between the trimmed V and J ends, which lost 0 bases and 5 bases, there was a span of 10 bases. This CDR3 region has 15 residues. Germline CDR1 and CDR2: MNHEY and SMNVEV (reference sequence). CDR3 nucleotides: TGTGCCAGCAGTTTATCCCCCCCGGGGACCGGGGAGCTGTTTTTT. Translating it yields CASSLSPPGTGELFF.

This sequence joins TRBV27 and TRBJ1-5; TRBD1 aligns across 9 bases. Trimming took 5 bases from V and 5 from J; bases not matched to a gene: 7. Germline assignment: CDR1 MNHEY and CDR2 SMNVEV (reference sequence). The CDR3 has 15 residues. The CDR3 spells CASSIQGALHQPQHF. The CDR3 DNA follows: TGTGCCAGCAGTATACAGGGGGCCCTGCATCAGCCCCAGCATTTT.

This clonotype showed up many times. The chain carries TRBV29-1 and TRBJ1-1; 7 bases are shared with TRBD1. The ends lost 2 bases at V and 13 bases at J; junction bases unmatched: 10. This CDR3 spans 12 amino acids. Per germline, CDR1 SQVTM and CDR2 ANQGSEA. The CDR3 protein is CSVERGQGFHFF. CDR3 in DNA: TGCAGCGTTGAAAGGGGGCAGGGGTTTCATTTCTTT.

The sample holds a few counts of this clonotype. The chain has TRBV11-2 and TRBJ2-3; 10 positions match TRBD2. Losses at the gene ends were 5 bases for V and 4 bases for J; bases not matched to a gene: 6. The CDR3 loop spans 15 amino acids. Germline CDR1 is SGHAT and CDR2 is FQNNGV. The chain's CDR3 is CASSHKRGGADTQYF. The CDR3 DNA reads as TGTGCCAGCAGCCACAAGCGGGGGGGGGCAGATACGCAGTATTTT.

This clonotype was counted only a few times. The V and J genes are TRBV12-3 or TRBV12-4 and TRBJ1-6; no clear D. The V and J ends lost 4 bases and 8 bases respectively, with 12 bases between them. The CDR3 extends over 14 amino acids. CDR3 coding DNA: TGTGCCAGCAGTTCCGGCACTTGGGATTCACCCCTCCACTTT. It specifies CASSSGTWDSPLHF.

This clonotype has just a few counts. The rearrangement joins TRBV5-5 to TRBJ1-2; 7 bases match TRBD1. Germline V CDR1 and CDR2: SGHKS, YYEKEE (reference sequence). The CDR3 has 15 amino acids. Unmatched junction bases numbered 4, after V lost 0 bases and J lost 2 bases. CDR3 sequence: CASSLVAGGNYGYTF. CDR3 nucleotide sequence: TGTGCCAGCAGCTTGGTCGCAGGGGGAAACTATGGCTACACCTTC.

The rearrangement joins TRBV29-1 to TRBJ1-2; D may be TRBD1 (6 bases). The germline CDR1 and CDR2 sequences are SQVTM and ANQGSEA. Trimming left V 7 bases short and J 0 bases short, with 21 bases between. This CDR3 region has 16 residues. CDR3 protein: CSAQGLHPGANYGYTF. The CDR3 DNA sequence: TGCAGCGCCCAGGGGCTACACCCTGGTGCTAACTATGGCTACACCTTC. The full variable domain, its missing parts supplied by reference TRBV29-1 and TRBJ1-2, is SAVISQKPSRDICQRGTSLTIQCQVDSQVTMMFWYRQQPGQSLTLIATANQGSEATYESGFVIDKFPISRPNLTFSTLTVSNMSPEDSSIYLCSAQGLHPGANYGYTFGSGTRLTVV.

This clonotype was counted many times. The V call is TRBV10-3, the J call TRBJ2-3; 13 positions match TRBD2. The junction had 6 bases not matched to a gene; V was cut back by 6 bases and J by 3 bases. This CDR3 is built from 16 residues. CDR1 and CDR2 from the germline V gene are ENHRY and SYGVKD. CDR3 coding DNA: TGTGCCATCAGCTATAGGACTAGCGGGGGAACAGATACGCAGTATTTT. Its translation: CAISYRTSGGTDTQYF.

V gene TRBV5-1 combines with J gene TRBJ2-5; D is perhaps TRBD1 or TRBD2 (6 bases each). The CDR3 spans 15 residues. Trimming shortened V by 0 bases and J by 4 bases, and 13 bases separated the two germline ends. CDR1 and CDR2 from the germline V gene are SGHRS and YFSETQ. This CDR3 is CASSLVGGHRETQYF. The CDR3 nucleotides read TGCGCCAGCAGCTTGGTGGGGGGCCACCGAGAGACCCAGTACTTC.

This CDR3 reads CAARTQGKDYGYTF. For the CDR3, the DNA is TGTGCCGCGAGGACTCAGGGGAAAGACTATGGCTACACCTTC. J is TRBJ1-2 and V is TRBV19, with a possible D match to TRBD1 (6 bases). The CDR3 length is 14 residues. The V gene's germline CDR1 is LNHDA and CDR2 SQIVND (reference sequence). Trimming shortened V by 11 bases and J by 3 bases, and 19 bases separated the two germline ends.

This clonotype was observed many times. This chain joins TRBV20-1 and TRBJ2-1; 12 bases are shared with TRBD2. Germline-derived CDR1 and CDR2 are DFQATT and SNEGSKA (reference sequence). With V trimmed by 0 bases and J by 9 bases, 9 bases remained unmatched. This CDR3 is built from 16 residues. CDR3: CSARDRRTSGMGEQFF. As DNA, the CDR3 is TGCAGTGCTAGAGATCGTAGGACTAGCGGGATGGGTGAGCAGTTCTTC.

This clonotype was counted many times. The V gene is TRBV12-3 or TRBV12-4, the J gene TRBJ1-1, with D possibly TRBD1 on 6 matching bases. The CDR3 has 13 residues. V lost 7 bases to trimming and J lost 1 base, with 10 bases between them. The CDR3 DNA reads as TGTGCCAGCAAAGGACAGCCGAACACTGAAGCTTTCTTT. It translates to CASKGQPNTEAFF.

This chain connects TRBV20-1 to TRBJ2-5; TRBD1 agrees at 7 bases. The CDR3 has 15 residues. Per the germline V gene, CDR1 is DFQATT and CDR2 is SNEGSKA (reference sequence). With V trimmed by 5 bases and J by 5 bases, 14 bases remained unmatched. CDR3 sequence (DNA): TGCAGTGCTGCCCGACCCTACAGGGGATGGGAGACCCAGTACTTC. Its protein is CSAARPYRGWETQYF.

The gene calls are TRBV18 and TRBJ2-5; D not resolved. The length of the CDR3 is 15 residues. Per germline, CDR1 KGHSH and CDR2 LQKENI. V gave up 8 bases and J gave up 0 bases, with 16 bases separating them. The CDR3 sequence is CASTQPTSNQETQYF. CDR3 in DNA: TGTGCCAGCACACAACCGACAAGCAACCAAGAGACCCAGTACTTC. Looking up the rest from reference TRBV18 and TRBJ2-5 gives the full variable domain: NAGVMQNPRHLVRRRGQEARLRCSPMKGHSHVYWYRQLPEEGLKFMVYLQKENIIDESGMPKERFSAEFPKEGPSILRIQQVVRGDSAAYFCASTQPTSNQETQYFGPGTRLLVL.

The sample holds many counts of this clonotype. CDR3 protein: CASSLVVTEAFF. DNA of the CDR3: TGTGCCAGCAGCTTAGTAGTCACTGAAGCTTTCTTT. The chain couples TRBV7-8 to TRBJ1-1; D remains unclear. There are 12 residues in the CDR3. V lost 1 base to trimming and J lost 4 bases, with 4 bases between them. CDR1 is SGHVS and CDR2 is FQNEAQ in the germline V gene. Supplemented by reference TRBV7-8 and TRBJ1-1, the full variable domain reads GAGVSQSPRYKVAKRGQDVALRCDPISGHVSLFWYQQALGQGPEFLTYFQNEAQLDKSGLPSDRFFAERPEGSVSTLKIQRTQQEDSAVYLCASSLVVTEAFFGQGTRLTVV.

This clonotype occurred a few times. The chain recombines TRBV5-1 with TRBJ1-5; 7 bases are shared with TRBD1. The CDR3 loop spans 15 amino acids. CDR1 and CDR2 from the germline V gene are SGHRS and YFSETQ. The V and J ends lost 0 bases and 2 bases, in that order; junction bases with no gene match: 2. The CDR3 region has the DNA TGCGCCAGCAGCTTGGGGGACAGCGGCAATCAGCCCCAGCATTTT. This translates into CASSLGDSGNQPQHF.